This T cell receptor (beta chain) was recorded in a study of blood T cell repertoires in COVID-19. Study information: Sample material is recorded as cDNA or gDNA derived from T cells, B-cell-depleted T cells, or PBMCs.

This clone has more than one count but fewer than ten. Here immunoSEQ multiplex PCR was the method, and the copy in TCRdb shows in-frame clones only, minus some. The table includes around 97,000 clones, roughly 84% detected once. The CDR3 has 14 residues. The V end was cut by 0 bases, the J end by 3 bases, with 9 bases between. CDR1 is LGHNA, CDR2 YSLEER, per germline. This TCR was recovered from a human donor in a cohort sampled during active or convalescent COVID-19. This rearrangement joins TRBV4-3 to TRBJ2-7, with D perhaps TRBD1 (5 bases). Sequencing was carried out using peripheral blood. Here the CDR3 reads CASSQDRRGYEQYF. For the CDR3, the DNA is TGCGCCAGCAGCCAAGATAGAAGGGGCTACGAGCAGTACTTC.